This is a list of T cell receptor beta chains from one sample in a study of graft-versus-host responses after intestinal transplantation. TCRdb keeps only in-frame clones here, not all; method: immunoSEQ multiplex PCR. The sample shows 75,000 to 100,000 clones, roughly 90% of them seen only once. Antigens of these TCRs are unknown. Sequencing was performed on unstimulated CD4+ T cells sorted from spleen or lymph node cells, taken before intestinal transplant. These receptors all come from a human donor who received an intestinal transplant. CDR3s include the opening cysteine and the closing phenylalanine or tryptophan. The D gene is left open where the match is weak.

TRBV7-9	TRBJ1-2	TRBD1	TGTGCCAGCAGCTACGGGACAGGGGATGGCTACACCTTC	CASSYGTGDGYTF
TRBV2	TRBJ2-1	-	TGTGCCAGCAGCTTTGGAGCGGAGCAGTTCTTC	CASSFGAEQFF
TRBV6-1	TRBJ2-1	TRBD1	TGTGCCAGCAGAACAGGGGGTTCCTACAATGAGCAGTTCTTC	CASRTGGSYNEQFF
TRBV9	TRBJ2-7	TRBD2	TGTGCCAGCAGCGTAGGTGGGACTAGGGGCTACGAGCAGTACTTC	CASSVGGTRGYEQYF
TRBV5-1	TRBJ2-3	TRBD2	TGCGCCAGCAGCCGCAGCGGGGTGAACACAGATACGCAGTATTTT	CASSRSGVNTDTQYF
TRBV15	TRBJ2-7	-	TGTGCCACCAGCAGAGAGGCAGGTTCCTACGAGCAGTACTTC	CATSREAGSYEQYF
TRBV5-8	TRBJ2-7	-	TGTGCCAGCAGCCCTCGCTCCGGGGACGAGCAGTACTTC	CASSPRSGDEQYF
TRBV19	TRBJ1-1	TRBD1	TGTGCCAGTAGTTTCGCCGGGACAGGGGTGAACACTGAAGCTTTCTTT	CASSFAGTGVNTEAFF
TRBV30	TRBJ1-6	-	TGTGCCTGGAGTGTATTAGGAGCGGAGAGCTCCTATAATTCACCCCTCCACTTT	CAWSVLGAESSYNSPLHF
TRBV27	TRBJ2-1	TRBD2	TGTGCCAGCAGGGGACTAGCGGGAGAACGAAGCTCCTACAATGAGCAGTTCTTC	CASRGLAGERSSYNEQFF
TRBV6-1	TRBJ2-5	-	TGTGCCAGCAGCACTATGGTTGGGCAGTACTTC	CASSTMVGQYF
TRBV15	TRBJ1-1	TRBD1	TGTGCCACCAGCTGGGGACAGGGTACAACTGAAGCTTTCTTT	CATSWGQGTTEAFF